The 25 T cell receptor beta chains reported below all come from one sample, sequenced in a study of blood T cells in healthy people across ages. For the second PCR, which ran for about 7 to 11 cycles, a sample-barcoded 5' primer and a J-beta primer mix were used. TCRdb fed the 5' RACE reads into MiXCR, producing one record per CDR3 protein. The sample consists of about 780,000 distinct CDR3 sequences, around a quarter of them appearing once. These data are also associated with another study on T cells of mothers and their children.

Material: blood. Receptor source: a boy younger than 18 in good health.

This chain connects TRBV20-1 to TRBJ2-7; D unresolved. The J call is in doubt because the DNA end fits TRBJ2-1 better. This CDR3 comprises 17 residues. Germline CDR1 and CDR2: DFQATT and SNEGSKA (reference sequence). CDR3 DNA: TGCAGTGCTAGAGAGGGCTCCCCGCATGCAATCTACAATGAGCAGTTCTTC. It encodes CSAREGSPHAIYNEQFF.

The J gene is TRBJ1-1, the V gene TRBV11-2; possible D gene TRBD1, 5 bases. From germline, CDR1 is SGHAT and CDR2 FQNNGV. There are 15 residues in the CDR3. The V end lost 5 bases, the J end lost 1 base, and 14 bases lay between the germline ends. This CDR3 is CASSPIRGRNTEAFF. The CDR3 nucleotides read TGTGCCAGCAGCCCTATTCGGGGCCGGAACACTGAAGCTTTCTTT.

V usage is TRBV28 and J usage is TRBJ2-7; 7 bases are shared with TRBD1. After removal of 4 bases from V and 7 bases from J, the junction contained 13 bases not matched to a gene. The CDR3 covers 15 residues. CDR1 is MDHEN, CDR2 SYDVKM, per germline. The CDR3 nucleotides read TGTGCCAGCAGTTCGGAACAGGGGCCCCCGGAAGAGCAGTACTTC. Residues: CASSSEQGPPEEQYF.

The chain combines TRBV12-3 or TRBV12-4 with TRBJ1-2; unclear D gene. Deletions cut 1 base from V and 3 bases from J, with 9 bases between. The CDR3 has 14 amino acids. CDR3 amino acids: CASSLGSAYYGYTF. Here the CDR3 DNA reads TGTGCCAGCAGTTTAGGTAGCGCTTACTATGGCTACACCTTC.

The chain combines TRBV19 with TRBJ2-1, with 7 bases identical to TRBD2. The V gene end was trimmed by 4 bases and the J gene end by 9 bases; junction bases not matched to a gene: 3. The CDR3 contains 12 residues. The germline CDR1 and CDR2 sequences are LNHDA and SQIVND (reference sequence). The CDR3: CASSRGLSEQFF. In DNA, the CDR3 is TGTGCCAGTAGTAGGGGACTAAGTGAGCAGTTCTTC.

This chain links TRBV20-1 with TRBJ2-5; D not resolved. The DNA end lines up better with TRBJ2-1; the J call may be wrong. The length of the CDR3 is 11 residues. Germline V CDR1 and CDR2: DFQATT, SNEGSKA (reference sequence). The CDR3 sequence is CSASARGEQFF. The CDR3, as DNA: TGCAGTGCTAGCGCTCGTGGTGAGCAGTTCTTC.

This clonotype was observed a handful of times. The V gene is TRBV12-3 or TRBV12-4, the J gene TRBJ1-2, with D tentatively TRBD1 (5 bases). The CDR3 is 12 residues long. The V and J ends lost 11 bases and 4 bases respectively, with 14 bases between them. The CDR3 is CAGRTGGYGYTF. CDR3 nucleotides: TGTGCCGGGAGAACTGGGGGCTATGGCTACACCTTC.

This clonotype was observed a handful of times. The rearrangement joins TRBV7-3 to TRBJ2-1, with unresolved D. CDR1 and CDR2 (germline): SGHTA, FQGTGA. V was cut by 5 bases and J by 1 base, with 12 bases left in between. The length of the CDR3 is 15 residues. The CDR3 DNA reads as TGTGCCAGCAGCCTAATCTTTGGTTCCTACAATGAGCAGTTCTTC. Encoded protein: CASSLIFGSYNEQFF.

This clonotype was seen a few times. The genes are TRBV28 and TRBJ2-3; D is unclear. The CDR3 has 13 residues. From germline, CDR1 is MDHEN and CDR2 SYDVKM. The germline V and J ends were trimmed by 5 bases and 2 bases, with 8 bases remaining between them. CDR3 bases: TGTGCCAGCAGTATTGAGACCACAGATACGCAGTATTTT. Translation gives CASSIETTDTQYF.

Comment on this clonotype: Since the CDR3 does not end with the conserved phenylalanine or tryptophan, this likely comes from a read error. This chain uses TRBV6-2 or TRBV6-3 with TRBJ2-3, with 9 bases lining up with TRBD1. The CDR3 sequence is 13 residues long. Germline V gene data show CDR1 as MNHEY and CDR2 as SVGEGT. After removal of 5 bases from V and 4 bases from J, the junction contained 1 base not matched to a gene. The CDR3 DNA reads as TGTGCCAGCAGTCGACAGGGGGCAGATACGCAGTATTCT. Its translation is CASSRQGADTQYS.

The sample holds many counts of this clonotype. The chain links TRBV30 to TRBJ2-1; D gene unclear. The V and J ends lost 0 bases and 7 bases respectively, with 7 bases between them. Germline assignment: CDR1 GTSNPN and CDR2 SVGIG (reference sequence). The CDR3 runs to 12 residues. The CDR3 nucleotides are TGTGCCTGGAGTGTACGTGGAAATGAGCAGTTCTTC. Amino acids: CAWSVRGNEQFF.

This clonotype occurred a few times. The V and J genes are TRBV6-5 and TRBJ2-3, with 13 bases lining up with TRBD2. The length of the CDR3 is 19 residues. The germline V gene encodes CDR1 MNHEY and CDR2 SVGAGI. The trim removed 4 bases at V and 1 base at J, leaving 11 bases unmatched. CDR3 nucleotide sequence: TGTGCCAGCAGTTCCAGACTAGCGGGGGGCACCCACCGCACAGATACGCAGTATTTT. Protein sequence: CASSSRLAGGTHRTDTQYF.

V usage is TRBV7-2 and J usage is TRBJ2-3; TRBD2 might be the D (5 bases). Germline-derived CDR1 and CDR2 are SGHTA and FQGNSA. The CDR3 covers 15 residues. V was cut by 1 base and J by 5 bases, with 13 bases left in between. In nucleotides, the CDR3 is TGTGCCAGCAGCTTAGTCATCGAGCGGAAAGATACGCAGTATTTT. Protein sequence: CASSLVIERKDTQYF. Based on the CDR3 plus reference TRBV7-2 and TRBJ2-3, the full variable domain is GAGVSQSPSNKVTEKGKDVELRCDPISGHTALYWYRQSLGQGLEFLIYFQGNSAPDKSGLPSDRFSAERTGGSVSTLTIQRTQQEDSAVYLCASSLVIERKDTQYFGPGTRLTVL.

The chain employs TRBV20-1 and TRBJ1-6; D is ambiguous. CDR1 and CDR2 from the germline V gene are DFQATT and SNEGSKA (reference sequence). This CDR3 contains 8 residues. V was clipped by 8 bases and J by 11 bases, with 4 bases between them. CDR3 nucleotides: TGCAGTCCTACACCCCTCCACTTT. Encoded protein: CSPTPLHF.

This clonotype occurred a few times. V is TRBV6-5 and J is TRBJ2-5; the D is unclear. The CDR3 has 18 amino acids. The germline gives CDR1 MNHEY, CDR2 SVGAGI. The V end was cut by 0 bases, the J end by 1 base, with 18 bases between. CDR3 residues: CASSYSNRPANPQETQYF. The CDR3 DNA reads as TGTGCCAGCAGTTACTCGAATCGTCCCGCTAACCCCCAAGAGACCCAGTACTTC.

V and J are TRBV7-9 and TRBJ1-2; 9 bases map to TRBD1. The J segment lost 8 bases and the V segment lost 6 bases, leaving 7 bases of the junction unmatched. Per the germline V gene, CDR1 is SEHNR and CDR2 is FQNEAQ (reference sequence). The CDR3 is 13 amino acids. In DNA form, the CDR3 reads TGTGCCAGCAGACGGACAGGGGTGGAGGGCTACACCTTC. It specifies CASRRTGVEGYTF.

CDR3 in DNA: TGCAGTGCTGCCGGGACAGGGGGACTTCCCCTCAATGAAAAACTGTTTTTT. It yields the protein CSAAGTGGLPLNEKLFF. The chain carries TRBV20-1 and TRBJ1-4, with 11 positions matching TRBD1. CDR1 is DFQATT, CDR2 SNEGSKA, per germline (reference sequence). Unmatched junction bases numbered 13, after V lost 5 bases and J lost 5 bases. The CDR3 contains 17 residues.

This chain links TRBV20-1 with TRBJ2-1; perhaps D is TRBD1 or TRBD2 (6 bases each). V was pared by 0 bases and J by 5 bases, with 20 bases between. Germline V gives CDR1 DFQATT, CDR2 SNEGSKA (reference sequence). There are 17 residues in the CDR3. The chain's CDR3 is CSARDVGKGGWDNEQFF. The CDR3, as DNA: TGCAGTGCTAGAGATGTGGGTAAAGGGGGGTGGGACAATGAGCAGTTCTTC.

The rearrangement links TRBV20-1 to TRBJ2-7; 7 bases fit TRBD2. Germline trimming cut 3 bases from V and 0 bases from J; bases unmatched to any gene: 11. This CDR3 is 16 amino acids long. CDR1 is DFQATT, CDR2 SNEGSKA, per germline (reference sequence). CDR3 bases: TGCAGTGCTAGTGATATGGAGCGGGGATCCTCCTACGAGCAGTACTTC. Protein product: CSASDMERGSSYEQYF.

The J gene is TRBJ1-5, the V gene TRBV2, with D perhaps matching TRBD1 (5 bases). This CDR3 is 14 amino acids long. V was clipped by 3 bases and J by 7 bases, with 13 bases between them. Germline values: CDR1 SNHLY, CDR2 FYNNEI. The CDR3 DNA reads as TGTGCCAGCAGTGATCTCGACAGTCGGCAGCCCCAGCATTTT. Its protein is CASSDLDSRQPQHF.

This clonotype has a single count. The chain has TRBV9 and TRBJ1-2; D ambiguous. CDR3 length equals 16 residues. From germline, CDR1 is SGDLS and CDR2 YYNGEE. The V gene lost 1 base and the J gene lost 13 bases, with 26 bases spanning the gap. The CDR3 bases are TGTGCCAGCAGCGTAAAGATGTGGACCAAGGAGGGAGAGGTCACCTTC. It specifies CASSVKMWTKEGEVTF.

The chain has TRBV2 and TRBJ1-1; D unresolved. Germline V gene data show CDR1 as SNHLY and CDR2 as FYNNEI. V dropped 6 bases and J dropped 6 bases, with 11 bases sitting between them. This CDR3 has 12 residues. The chain's CDR3 is CASRLMFAEAFF. CDR3 coding DNA: TGTGCCAGCAGATTAATGTTCGCTGAAGCTTTCTTT.

This clonotype has more than one count but fewer than ten. The CDR3 DNA is TGCGCCAGCAGCTGGGGACGGACGAGCTCCTACAATGAGCAGTTCTTC. Protein sequence: CASSWGRTSSYNEQFF. The V call is TRBV5-1, the J call TRBJ2-1; D is perhaps TRBD1 or TRBD2 (5 bases each). This CDR3 is built from 16 residues. Trimming removed 3 bases at V and 0 bases at J, with 13 bases between. Germline assignment: CDR1 SGHRS and CDR2 YFSETQ.

The chain has TRBV28 and TRBJ2-3, with 15 positions matching TRBD2. Germline V gene sequence: CDR1 MDHEN, CDR2 SYDVKM. Germline trimming cut 6 bases from V and 5 bases from J; bases unmatched to any gene: 6. This CDR3 spans 16 amino acids. CDR3 in amino acids: CASRAGLAGGLDTQYF. As DNA, the CDR3 is TGTGCCAGCAGGGCCGGACTAGCGGGGGGGTTAGATACGCAGTATTTT. The full variable domain, in which reference TRBV28 and TRBJ2-3 provide the parts outside the CDR3, is DVKVTQSSRYLVKRTGEKVFLECVQDMDHENMFWYRQDPGLGLRLIYFSYDVKMKEKGDIPEGYSVSREKKERFSLILESASTNQTSMYLCASRAGLAGGLDTQYFGPGTRLTVL.

J is TRBJ2-3 and V is TRBV15; possibly TRBD1 for D (6 bases). Trimming took 1 base from V and 2 from J, leaving 19 bases between them. The CDR3 has 18 residues. Germline assignment: CDR1 LNHNV and CDR2 YYDKDF (reference sequence). CDR3 in DNA: TGTGCCACCAGCAGAGGAGGAACAGGGCGTTTGTTCACAGATACGCAGTATTTT. Translation gives CATSRGGTGRLFTDTQYF.